This record covers a single T cell receptor beta chain. This sample is part of a study of technical replicates of blood from a few donors. Repertoires were generated with immunoSEQ multiplex PCR, while TCRdb's copy carries only in-frame clones and drops some. The repertoire holds roughly 87,000 clones, with 90% to 95% as singletons. V was pared by 4 bases and J by 2 bases, with 13 bases between. CDR3 length equals 15 residues. Germline CDR1 and CDR2: MGHDK and SYGVNS. Sequences were obtained from T cells isolated from PBMCs. This TCR was sampled from a human donor in good health. V usage is TRBV25-1 and J usage is TRBJ2-3; a weak D match, TRBD1 (5 bases). The CDR3 DNA sequence: TGTGCCAGCAGTGGTAGTGGGGCTACCACAGATACGCAGTATTTT. Its translation: CASSGSGATTDTQYF. The whole variable domain, filled in from reference TRBV25-1 and TRBJ2-3, reads EADIYQTPRYLVIGTGKKITLECSQTMGHDKMYWYQQDPGMELHLIHYSYGVNSTEKGDLSSESTVSRIRTEHFPLTLESARPSHTSQYLCASSGSGATTDTQYFGPGTRLTVL.